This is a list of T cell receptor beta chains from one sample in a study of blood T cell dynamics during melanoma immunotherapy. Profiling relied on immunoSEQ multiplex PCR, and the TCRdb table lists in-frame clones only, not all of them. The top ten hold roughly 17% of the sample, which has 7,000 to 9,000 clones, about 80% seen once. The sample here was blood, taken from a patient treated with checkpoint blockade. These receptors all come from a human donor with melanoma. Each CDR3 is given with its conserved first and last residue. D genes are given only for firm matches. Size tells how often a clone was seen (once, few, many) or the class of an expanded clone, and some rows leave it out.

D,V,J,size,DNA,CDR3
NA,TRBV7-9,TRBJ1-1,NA,TGTGCCAGCAGCGGGAGGGACCGTGGCAGCGAAGCTTTCTTT,CASSGRDRGSEAFF
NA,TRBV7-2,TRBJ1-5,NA,TGTGCCAGCAGCTCGGCAGAGACAGCCCAGCATTTT,CASSSAETAQHF
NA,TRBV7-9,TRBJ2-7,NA,TGTGCCAGCAGCCTCGGCACCTACGAGCAGTACTTC,CASSLGTYEQYF
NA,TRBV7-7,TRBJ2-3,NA,TGTGCTAGCAGCTTAGGGCGGGTCGGAGATACGCAGTATTTT,CASSLGRVGDTQYF
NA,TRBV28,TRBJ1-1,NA,TGTGCCAGCAGTTTACGCAGCAGCCGAGCTTTCTTT,CASSLRSSRAFF
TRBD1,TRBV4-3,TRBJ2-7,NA,TGCGCCAGCAGCCAAGATTGGAACAGGGGGAGCGACGAGCAGTACTTC,CASSQDWNRGSDEQYF
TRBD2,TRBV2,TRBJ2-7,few,TGTGCCAGCGCGGGACTAGCGGTAGGTTACGAGCAGTACTTC,CASAGLAVGYEQYF
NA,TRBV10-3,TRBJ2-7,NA,TGTGCCATCAGTGAGTTAGGACCCTCGGGGCTTTACTTC,CAISELGPSGLYF
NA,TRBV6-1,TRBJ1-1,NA,TGTGCCAGCAGTGAAATCGGGGAACGTGAAGCTTTCTTT,CASSEIGEREAFF
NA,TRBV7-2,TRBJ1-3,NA,TGTGCCAGCAGCTTGGGAAGGGGGAACACCATATATTTT,CASSLGRGNTIYF
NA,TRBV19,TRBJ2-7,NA,TGTGCCAGTAGTATCGTGGGAGGCGCCTACGAGCAGTACTTC,CASSIVGGAYEQYF
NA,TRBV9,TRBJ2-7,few,TGTGCCAGCAGCGTAGGTCCCGAGCAGTACTTC,CASSVGPEQYF
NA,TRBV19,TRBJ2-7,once,TGTGCCAGTAGTATAGGAGTCGGGCCCTCCTACGAGCAGTACTTC,CASSIGVGPSYEQYF
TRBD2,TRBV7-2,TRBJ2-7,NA,TGTGCCAGCAGCTGGGTCGGGAGGGCTAACGACGAGCAGTACTTC,CASSWVGRANDEQYF
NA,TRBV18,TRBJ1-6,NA,TGTGCCAGCTCACAACAGAGCTCCTATAATTCACCCCTCCACTTT,CASSQQSSYNSPLHF
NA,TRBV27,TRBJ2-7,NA,TGTGCCAGCAGTTTATCGGCCAGGGTCGAGCAGTACTTC,CASSLSARVEQYF
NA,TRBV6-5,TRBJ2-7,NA,TGTGCCAGCAGCTTCGGAGTCTCCTACGAGCAGTACTTC,CASSFGVSYEQYF
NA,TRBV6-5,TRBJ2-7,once,TGTGCCAGCAGTTACCACCCGAGTAGCTCCTACGAGCAGTACTTC,CASSYHPSSSYEQYF
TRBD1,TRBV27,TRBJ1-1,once,TGTGCCAGCAGTTCTACCGGACAGGATTACACTGAAGCTTTCTTT,CASSSTGQDYTEAFF
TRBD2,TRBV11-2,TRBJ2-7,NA,TGTGCCAGCAGCTCCGGGGCTAGCGGCACCTACGAGCAGTACTTC,CASSSGASGTYEQYF
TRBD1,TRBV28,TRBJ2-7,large,TGTGCCAGCAGCTGGACAGGGTACGAGCAGTACTTC,CASSWTGYEQYF
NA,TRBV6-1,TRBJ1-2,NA,TGTGCCAGCAGTGTTAACTATGGCTACACCTTC,CASSVNYGYTF
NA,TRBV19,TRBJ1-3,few,TGTGCCAGTAGAAGGTCTGGAAACACCATATATTTT,CASRRSGNTIYF
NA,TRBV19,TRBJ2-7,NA,TGTGCCAGTAGCCGGGACATATACTACGAGCAGTACTTC,CASSRDIYYEQYF
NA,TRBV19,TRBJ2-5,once,TGTGCCAGTAGTATAGGGACAGAGGATTCCGCGGGGGAGCAGTACTTC,CASSIGTEDSAGEQYF
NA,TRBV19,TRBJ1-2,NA,TGTGCCAGTAGTATACAGCAGGGATCTGGTGGCTACACCTTC,CASSIQQGSGGYTF
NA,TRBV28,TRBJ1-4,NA,TGTGCCAGCAGTTGGACAGTTACTAATGAAAAACTGTTTTTT,CASSWTVTNEKLFF
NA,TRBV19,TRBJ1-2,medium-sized,TGTGCCAGTAGTATATACCAGAAAGGGGGCTACACCTTC,CASSIYQKGGYTF
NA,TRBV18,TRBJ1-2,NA,TGTGCCAGCTCACCGGTAGGAGCGGGGATGAGCTATGGCTACACCTTC,CASSPVGAGMSYGYTF